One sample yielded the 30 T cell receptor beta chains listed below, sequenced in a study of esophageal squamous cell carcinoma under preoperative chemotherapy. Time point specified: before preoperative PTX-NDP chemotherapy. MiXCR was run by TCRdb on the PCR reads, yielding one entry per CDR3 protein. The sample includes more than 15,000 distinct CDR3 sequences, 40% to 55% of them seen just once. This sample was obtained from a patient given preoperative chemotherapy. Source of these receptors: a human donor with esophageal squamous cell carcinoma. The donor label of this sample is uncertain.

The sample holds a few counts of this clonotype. DNA of the CDR3: TGTGCCAGCAGTTTCGGGGGTCAGAACACAGATACGCAGTATTTT. It codes for CASSFGGQNTDTQYF. This chain links TRBV12-3 or TRBV12-4 with TRBJ2-3, with D perhaps TRBD2 (6 bases). Trimming removed 3 bases at V and 2 bases at J, with 12 bases between. The CDR3 contains 15 residues.

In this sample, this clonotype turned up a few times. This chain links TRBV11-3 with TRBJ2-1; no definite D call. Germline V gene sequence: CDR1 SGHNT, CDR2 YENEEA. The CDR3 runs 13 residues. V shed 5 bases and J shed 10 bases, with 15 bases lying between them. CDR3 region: CASSRLVSYEQFF. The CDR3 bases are TGTGCCAGCAGCCGCCTGGTATCCTACGAGCAGTTCTTC. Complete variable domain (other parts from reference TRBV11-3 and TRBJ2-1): EAGVVQSPRYKIIEKKQPVAFWCNPISGHNTLYWYLQNLGQGPELLIRYENEEAVDDSQLPKDRFSAERLKGVDSTLKIQPAELGDSAVYLCASSRLVSYEQFFGPGTRLTVL.

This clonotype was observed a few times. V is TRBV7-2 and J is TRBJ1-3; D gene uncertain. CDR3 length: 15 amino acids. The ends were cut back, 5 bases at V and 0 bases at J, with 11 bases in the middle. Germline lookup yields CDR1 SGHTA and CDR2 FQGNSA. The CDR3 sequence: CASSPSTHSGNTIYF. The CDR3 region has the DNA TGTGCCAGCAGCCCCAGCACCCACTCTGGAAACACCATATATTTT.

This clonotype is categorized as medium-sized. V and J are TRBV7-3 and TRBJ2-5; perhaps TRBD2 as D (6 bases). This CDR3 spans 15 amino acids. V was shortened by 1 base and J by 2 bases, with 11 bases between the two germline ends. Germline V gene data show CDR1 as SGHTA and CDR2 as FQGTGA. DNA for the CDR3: TGTGCCAGCAGCTTAAATAGCGGCAGACAAGAGACCCAGTACTTC. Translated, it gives CASSLNSGRQETQYF.

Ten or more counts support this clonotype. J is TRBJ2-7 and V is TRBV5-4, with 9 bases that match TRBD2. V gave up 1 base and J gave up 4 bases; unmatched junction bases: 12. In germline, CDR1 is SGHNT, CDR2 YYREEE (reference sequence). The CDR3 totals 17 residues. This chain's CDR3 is CASSLYYGREGIYEQYF. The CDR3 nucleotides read TGTGCCAGCAGCTTGTACTACGGGCGGGAGGGGATTTACGAGCAGTACTTC.

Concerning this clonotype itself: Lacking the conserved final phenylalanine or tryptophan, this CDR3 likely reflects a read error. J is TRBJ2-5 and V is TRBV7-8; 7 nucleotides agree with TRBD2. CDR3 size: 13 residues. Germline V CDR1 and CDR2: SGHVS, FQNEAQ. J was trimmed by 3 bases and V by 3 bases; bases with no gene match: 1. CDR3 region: CASSLRGKETQYY. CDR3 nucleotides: TGTGCCAGCAGCTTGCGGGGGAAAGAGACCCAGTACTAC.

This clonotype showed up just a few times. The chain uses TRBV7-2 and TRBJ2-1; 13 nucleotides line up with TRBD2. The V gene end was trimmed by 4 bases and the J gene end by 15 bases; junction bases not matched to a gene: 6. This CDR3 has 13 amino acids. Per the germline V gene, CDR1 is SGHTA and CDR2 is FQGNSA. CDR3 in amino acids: CASSSTSGRVPFF. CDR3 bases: TGTGCCAGCAGCTCAACTAGCGGGAGGGTTCCGTTCTTC.

This CDR3 is CASRAGESYEQYF. The CDR3 DNA is TGTGCCAGCAGGGCAGGGGAGTCCTACGAGCAGTACTTC. This chain joins TRBV7-3 and TRBJ2-7; TRBD1 might be the D (6 bases). Deletions cut 6 bases from V and 1 base from J, with 10 bases between. Germline CDR1 is SGHTA and CDR2 is FQGTGA. The CDR3 loop spans 13 amino acids.

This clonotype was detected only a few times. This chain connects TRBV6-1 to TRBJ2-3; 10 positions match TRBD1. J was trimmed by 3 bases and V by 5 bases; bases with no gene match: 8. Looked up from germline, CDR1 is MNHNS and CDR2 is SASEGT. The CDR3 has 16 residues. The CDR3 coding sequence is TGTGCCAGCAGTAGGACAGGGGGTGTTTGGACAGATACGCAGTATTTT. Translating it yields CASSRTGGVWTDTQYF.

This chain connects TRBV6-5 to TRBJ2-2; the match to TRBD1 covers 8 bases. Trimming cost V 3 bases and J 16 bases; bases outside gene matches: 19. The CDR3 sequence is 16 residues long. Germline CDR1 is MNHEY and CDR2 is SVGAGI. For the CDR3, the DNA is TGTGCCAGCAGTTATGTGGGACAGGTAAGGACAGAGGCGCAGTTTTTT. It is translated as CASSYVGQVRTEAQFF.

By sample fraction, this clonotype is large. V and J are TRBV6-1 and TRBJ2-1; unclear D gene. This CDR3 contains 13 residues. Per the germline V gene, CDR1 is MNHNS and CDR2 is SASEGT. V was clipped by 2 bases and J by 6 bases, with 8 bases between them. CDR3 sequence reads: CASSEPPGNEQFF. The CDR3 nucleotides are TGTGCCAGCAGTGAACCCCCTGGCAATGAGCAGTTCTTC.

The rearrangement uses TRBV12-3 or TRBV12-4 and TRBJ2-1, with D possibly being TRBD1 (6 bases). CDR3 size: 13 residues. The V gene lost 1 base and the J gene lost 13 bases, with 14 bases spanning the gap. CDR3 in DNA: TGTGCCAGCAGTTTAGTAGGGGGAAACATTCAGTTCTTC. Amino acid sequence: CASSLVGGNIQFF.

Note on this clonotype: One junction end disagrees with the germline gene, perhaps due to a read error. The CDR3 DNA reads as TGTGCCAGCAGTGAACCTAGGTTGCTAGCGGAAGACGCTCAGTACTTT. This codes for CASSEPRLLAEDAQYF. J is TRBJ2-6 and V is TRBV7-2; 7 bases fit TRBD2. The CDR3 covers 16 residues. Germline V CDR1 and CDR2: SGHTA, FQGNSA.

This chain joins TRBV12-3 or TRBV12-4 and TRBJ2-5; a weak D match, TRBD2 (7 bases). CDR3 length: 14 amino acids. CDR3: CAGGGGRGTDTQYF. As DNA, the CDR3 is TGTGCGGGCGGCGGGGGCCGAGGCACAGATACCCAGTACTTC.

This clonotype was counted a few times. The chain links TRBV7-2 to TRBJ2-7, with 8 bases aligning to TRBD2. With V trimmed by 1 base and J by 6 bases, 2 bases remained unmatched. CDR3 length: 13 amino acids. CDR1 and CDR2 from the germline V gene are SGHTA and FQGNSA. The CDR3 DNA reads TGTGCCAGCAGCTTAGGACTAGCGCGCGAGCAGTACTTC. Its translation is CASSLGLAREQYF. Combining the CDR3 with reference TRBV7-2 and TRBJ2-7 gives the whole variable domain GAGVSQSPSNKVTEKGKDVELRCDPISGHTALYWYRQSLGQGLEFLIYFQGNSAPDKSGLPSDRFSAERTGGSVSTLTIQRTQQEDSAVYLCASSLGLAREQYFGPGTRLTVT.

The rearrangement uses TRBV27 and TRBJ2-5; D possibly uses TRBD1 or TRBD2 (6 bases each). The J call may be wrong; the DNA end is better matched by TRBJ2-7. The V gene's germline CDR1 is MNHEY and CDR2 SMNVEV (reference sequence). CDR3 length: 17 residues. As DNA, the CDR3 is TGTGCCAGCAGTTTCTATCCCGTGGGGGGCGCAACATACGAGCAGTACTTC. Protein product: CASSFYPVGGATYEQYF.

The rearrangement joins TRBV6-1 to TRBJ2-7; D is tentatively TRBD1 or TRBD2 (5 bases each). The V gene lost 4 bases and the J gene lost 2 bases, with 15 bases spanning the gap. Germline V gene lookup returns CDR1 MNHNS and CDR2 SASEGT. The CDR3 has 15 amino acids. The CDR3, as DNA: TGTGCCAGCAGTGCGAGGGGACCGCCAACCTACGAGCAGTACTTC. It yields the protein CASSARGPPTYEQYF.

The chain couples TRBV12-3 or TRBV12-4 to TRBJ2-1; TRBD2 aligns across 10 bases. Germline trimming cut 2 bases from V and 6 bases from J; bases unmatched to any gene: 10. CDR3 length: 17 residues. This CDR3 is CASSLSLSGRAVNEQFF. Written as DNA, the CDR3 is TGTGCCAGCAGTTTATCCCTGAGCGGGAGGGCCGTCAATGAGCAGTTCTTC.

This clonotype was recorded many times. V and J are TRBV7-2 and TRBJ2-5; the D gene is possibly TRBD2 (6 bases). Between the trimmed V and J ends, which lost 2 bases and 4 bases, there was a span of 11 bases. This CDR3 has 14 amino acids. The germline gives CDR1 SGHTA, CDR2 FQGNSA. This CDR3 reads CASSLRSGVETQYF. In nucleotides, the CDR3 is TGTGCCAGCAGCTTAAGGTCGGGAGTAGAGACCCAGTACTTC.

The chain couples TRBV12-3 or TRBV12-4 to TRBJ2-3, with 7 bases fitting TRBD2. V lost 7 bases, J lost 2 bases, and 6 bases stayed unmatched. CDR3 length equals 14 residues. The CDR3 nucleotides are TGTGCCAGCACCTTAGCGGGTGTCACAGATACGCAGTATTTT. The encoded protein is CASTLAGVTDTQYF.

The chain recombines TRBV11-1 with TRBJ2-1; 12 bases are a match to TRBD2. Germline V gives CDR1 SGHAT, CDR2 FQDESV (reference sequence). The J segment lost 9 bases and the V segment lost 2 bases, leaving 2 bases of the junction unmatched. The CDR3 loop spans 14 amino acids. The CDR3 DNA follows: TGTGCCAGCAGCTTACTAGCGGGGGGGAGTGAGCAGTTCTTC. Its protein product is CASSLLAGGSEQFF.

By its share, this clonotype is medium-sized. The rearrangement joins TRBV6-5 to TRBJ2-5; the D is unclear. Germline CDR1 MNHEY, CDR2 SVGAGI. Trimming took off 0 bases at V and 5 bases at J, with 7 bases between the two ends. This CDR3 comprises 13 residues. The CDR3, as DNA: TGTGCCAGCAGTTACTCAGGTTCGGAGACCCAGTACTTC. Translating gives CASSYSGSETQYF.

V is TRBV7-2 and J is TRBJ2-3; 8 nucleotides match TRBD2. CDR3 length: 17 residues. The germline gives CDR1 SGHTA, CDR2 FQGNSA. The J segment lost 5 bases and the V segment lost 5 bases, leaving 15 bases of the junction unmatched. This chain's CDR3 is CASSVIGAGGRKDTQYF. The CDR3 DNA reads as TGTGCCAGCAGCGTAATCGGTGCGGGAGGTCGAAAAGATACGCAGTATTTT. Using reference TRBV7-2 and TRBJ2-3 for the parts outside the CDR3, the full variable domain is GAGVSQSPSNKVTEKGKDVELRCDPISGHTALYWYRQSLGQGLEFLIYFQGNSAPDKSGLPSDRFSAERTGGSVSTLTIQRTQQEDSAVYLCASSVIGAGGRKDTQYFGPGTRLTVL.

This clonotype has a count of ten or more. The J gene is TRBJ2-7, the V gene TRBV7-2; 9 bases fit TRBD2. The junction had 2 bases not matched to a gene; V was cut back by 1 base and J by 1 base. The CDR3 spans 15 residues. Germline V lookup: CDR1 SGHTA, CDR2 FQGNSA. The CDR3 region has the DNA TGTGCCAGCAGCTTAGTAGCGGGAGAGTCCTACGAGCAGTACTTC. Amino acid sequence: CASSLVAGESYEQYF.

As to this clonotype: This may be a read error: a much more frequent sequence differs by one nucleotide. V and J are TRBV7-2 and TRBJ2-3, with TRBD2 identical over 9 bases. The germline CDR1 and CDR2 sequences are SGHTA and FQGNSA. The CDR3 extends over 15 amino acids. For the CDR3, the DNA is TGTGCCAACAGCACCGGGACTAGCTCGGCAGATACGCAGTATTTT. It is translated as CANSTGTSSADTQYF.

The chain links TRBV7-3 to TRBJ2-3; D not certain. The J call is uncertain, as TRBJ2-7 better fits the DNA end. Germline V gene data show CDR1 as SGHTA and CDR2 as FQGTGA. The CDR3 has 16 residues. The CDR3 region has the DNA TGTGCCAGCAGCTTAATCGCTAGTAGGACCTACAATGAGCAGTACTTC. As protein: CASSLIASRTYNEQYF.

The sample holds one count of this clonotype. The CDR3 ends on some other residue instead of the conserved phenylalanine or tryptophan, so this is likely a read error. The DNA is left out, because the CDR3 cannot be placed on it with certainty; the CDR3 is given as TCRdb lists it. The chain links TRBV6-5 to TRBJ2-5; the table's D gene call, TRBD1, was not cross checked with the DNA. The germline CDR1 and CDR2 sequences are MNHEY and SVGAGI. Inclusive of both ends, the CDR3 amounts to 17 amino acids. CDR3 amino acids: CASSYSRGGAGQETQLL.

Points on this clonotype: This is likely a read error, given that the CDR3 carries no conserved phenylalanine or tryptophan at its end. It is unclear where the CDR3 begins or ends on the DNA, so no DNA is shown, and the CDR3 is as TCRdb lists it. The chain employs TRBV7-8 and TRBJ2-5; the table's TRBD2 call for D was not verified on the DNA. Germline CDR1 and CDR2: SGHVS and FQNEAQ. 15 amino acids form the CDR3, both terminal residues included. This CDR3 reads CASSLTSGYQATQLS.

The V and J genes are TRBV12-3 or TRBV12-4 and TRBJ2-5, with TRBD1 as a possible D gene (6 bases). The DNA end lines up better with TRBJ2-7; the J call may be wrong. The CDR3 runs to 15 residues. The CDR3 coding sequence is TGTGCCAGCAGTTTTTATCGGGACACCTACTACGAGCAGTACTTC. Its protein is CASSFYRDTYYEQYF.

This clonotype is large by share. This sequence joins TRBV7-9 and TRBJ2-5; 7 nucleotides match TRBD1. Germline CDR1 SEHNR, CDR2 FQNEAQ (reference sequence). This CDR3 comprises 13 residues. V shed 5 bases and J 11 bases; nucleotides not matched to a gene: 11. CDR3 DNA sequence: TGTGCCAGCAGCGAGTTCCAGGGGGATGAGCAGTACTTC. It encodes CASSEFQGDEQYF.